This passage covers 29 T cell receptor beta chains from one sample sequenced in a study of shared clonotypes between healthy human individuals. Profiled with immunoSEQ multiplex PCR; TCRdb holds only in-frame clones, not every one. The data contain 600,000 to 750,000 clones, about 90% of them seen just once; the ten biggest clones take up 34%. The source material was memory CD8+ T cells from PBMCs. The subset here: CD45RO+ cells pooled with CCR7-negative TemRA cells. All receptors derive from a man between 18 and 35 years old in good health. Some clones in this sample may be carry-over from other donors' samples.

This chain uses TRBV4-3 with TRBJ2-1, with 14 bases fitting TRBD2. CDR3 size: 14 residues. Trimming took 1 base from V and 13 from J; bases not matched to a gene: 3. Looked up from germline, CDR1 is LGHNA and CDR2 is YSLEER. For the CDR3, the DNA is TGCGCCAGCAGCCAAGGACTAGCGGGAGGGGGACAGTTCTTC. Residues: CASSQGLAGGGQFF.

This clone appeared once. The chain joins TRBV6-5 to TRBJ2-7; possible D gene TRBD2, 5 bases. The CDR3 has 16 amino acids. Germline V lookup: CDR1 MNHEY, CDR2 SVGAGI. Between the trimmed V and J ends, which lost 0 bases and 0 bases, there was a span of 12 bases. Written as DNA, the CDR3 is TGTGCCAGCAGTTACTCCGAGGGTATGAGCTCCTACGAGCAGTACTTC. Residues: CASSYSEGMSSYEQYF.

This clone was observed at least ten times. This sequence joins TRBV9 and TRBJ2-7; D may match TRBD1 or TRBD2 (7 bases each). V gave up 0 bases and J gave up 6 bases, with 13 bases separating them. Germline assignment: CDR1 SGDLS and CDR2 YYNGEE. CDR3 length equals 14 residues. The chain's CDR3 is CASSVGEGAVEQYF. The CDR3 bases are TGTGCCAGCAGCGTAGGGGAGGGGGCGGTCGAGCAGTACTTC.

The table lists this clone with a few counts. This chain uses TRBV7-9 with TRBJ2-2, with 12 bases lining up with TRBD2. CDR1 and CDR2 (germline): SEHNR, FQNEAQ (reference sequence). The V and J ends lost 5 bases and 7 bases, in that order; junction bases with no gene match: 8. The CDR3 loop spans 16 amino acids. CDR3 nucleotide sequence: TGTGCCAGCAGCCAGACTAGCGGGAGTAGGGACGGGGAGCTGTTTTTT. It is translated as CASSQTSGSRDGELFF. Full variable domain (missing parts from reference TRBV7-9 and TRBJ2-2): DTGVSQNPRHKITKRGQNVTFRCDPISEHNRLYWYRQTLGQGPEFLTYFQNEAQLEKSRLLSDRFSAERPKGSFSTLEIQRTEQGDSAMYLCASSQTSGSRDGELFFGEGSRLTVL.

This clone appeared many times. The same CDR3 is also encoded by other DNA sequences in this sample. V gene TRBV5-6 combines with J gene TRBJ2-2; 7 bases fit TRBD1. CDR3 length equals 16 residues. The germline V gene has CDR1 SGHDT and CDR2 YYEEEE. Trimming at V came to 4 bases and at J to 3 bases, leaving 9 bases not matched to a gene. The CDR3 bases are TGTGCCAGCAGCATGGGGCCGCAGGGGGACACCGGGGAGCTGTTTTTT. Translation gives CASSMGPQGDTGELFF.

The rearrangement links TRBV27 to TRBJ2-1; D may match TRBD1 or TRBD2 (5 bases each). CDR3 length equals 14 residues. Trimming stripped 5 bases from V and 6 bases from J, with 14 bases between. Looked up from germline, CDR1 is MNHEY and CDR2 is SMNVEV (reference sequence). The CDR3, as DNA: TGTGCCAGCAGTACGGGACCATTTTTCAATGAGCAGTTCTTC. Translation gives CASSTGPFFNEQFF.

This clone was detected only a few times. The chain combines TRBV7-9 with TRBJ1-1; D is possibly TRBD1 (5 bases). The germline V gene encodes CDR1 SEHNR and CDR2 FQNEAQ (reference sequence). This CDR3 has 13 residues. Between the trimmed V and J ends, which lost 5 bases and 5 bases, there was a span of 12 bases. CDR3 residues: CASSPGLVTEAFF. Written as DNA, the CDR3 is TGTGCCAGCAGCCCGGGACTGGTAACTGAAGCTTTCTTT.

The chain carries TRBV9 and TRBJ2-7; 9 positions match TRBD2. The CDR3 runs 15 residues. V gave up 2 bases and J gave up 7 bases; unmatched junction bases: 10. Germline V gives CDR1 SGDLS, CDR2 YYNGEE. This CDR3 is CASSVGAGGPQEQYF. CDR3 bases: TGTGCCAGCAGCGTCGGGGCGGGAGGGCCTCAGGAGCAGTACTTC.

The chain recombines TRBV5-4 with TRBJ2-7; D is unclear. The CDR3 runs 12 residues. Germline V gives CDR1 SGHNT, CDR2 YYREEE (reference sequence). V lost 4 bases to trimming and J lost 0 bases, with 5 bases between them. CDR3 protein: CASSPSSYEQYF. The CDR3 coding sequence is TGTGCCAGCAGCCCCAGCTCCTACGAGCAGTACTTC. The full variable domain, its missing parts supplied by reference TRBV5-4 and TRBJ2-7, is ETGVTQSPTHLIKTRGQQVTLRCSSQSGHNTVSWYQQALGQGPQFIFQYYREEENGRGNFPPRFSGLQFPNYSSELNVNALELDDSALYLCASSPSSYEQYFGPGTRLTVT.

This clone was seen a single time. The chain carries TRBV7-9 and TRBJ2-7, with a weak D call TRBD2 (6 bases). Trimming left V 2 bases short and J 0 bases short, with 17 bases between. Germline V gives CDR1 SEHNR, CDR2 FQNEAQ (reference sequence). The CDR3 is 17 amino acids. As DNA, the CDR3 is TGTGCCAGCAGCTTATTAGGGCGGCGGGGTGACTCCTACGAGCAGTACTTC. The encoded protein is CASSLLGRRGDSYEQYF.

This clone has only one observation. The chain links TRBV6-1 to TRBJ1-2; D gene ambiguous. The germline V gene encodes CDR1 MNHNS and CDR2 SASEGT. The V end lost 2 bases, the J end lost 2 bases, and 12 bases lay between the germline ends. The length of the CDR3 is 15 residues. CDR3 coding DNA: TGTGCCAGCAGTGAATCTTACGAAGCGAACTATGGCTACACCTTC. It specifies CASSESYEANYGYTF.

In nucleotides, the CDR3 is TGTGCCAGTAGTTTCCCAGGGGATCAGCCCCAGCATTTT. It encodes CASSFPGDQPQHF. V is TRBV19 and J is TRBJ1-5, with TRBD1 as a possible D gene (6 bases). This CDR3 contains 13 residues. The germline CDR1 and CDR2 sequences are LNHDA and SQIVND (reference sequence). Trimming took off 5 bases at V and 5 bases at J, with 10 bases between the two ends.

This clone was observed a single time. V is TRBV19 and J is TRBJ2-7, with TRBD2 matching 8 bases. CDR1 is LNHDA, CDR2 SQIVND, per germline (reference sequence). The CDR3 contains 16 residues. J gave up 4 bases and V 0 bases, and 8 bases lay outside the gene matches. The CDR3 DNA reads as TGTGCCAGTAGTATAGATCACGGGAGGGTAACTTACGAGCAGTACTTC. Translating gives CASSIDHGRVTYEQYF.

The genes are TRBV27 and TRBJ2-5, with D perhaps matching TRBD1 or TRBD2 (5 bases each). Trimming cost V 5 bases and J 5 bases, with 27 bases left between them. There are 18 residues in the CDR3. CDR1 is MNHEY, CDR2 SMNVEV, per germline (reference sequence). The CDR3 sequence is CASSKYGTSGPLEETQYF. CDR3 nucleotides: TGTGCCAGCAGTAAATACGGGACGTCGGGTCCATTGGAGGAGACCCAGTACTTC.

As for this clone: Other nucleotide sequences from this sample produce the same CDR3. The chain uses TRBV9 and TRBJ2-7, with 12 bases identical to TRBD2. The CDR3 sequence is 14 residues long. With V trimmed by 2 bases and J by 4 bases, 1 base remained unmatched. CDR1 SGDLS and CDR2 YYNGEE come from the germline V gene. The CDR3 here is CASSVGLAGYEQYF. The DNA of the CDR3 is TGTGCCAGCAGCGTTGGACTAGCGGGGTACGAGCAGTACTTC. The whole variable domain, remainder taken from reference TRBV9 and TRBJ2-7, is DSGVTQTPKHLITATGQRVTLRCSPRSGDLSVYWYQQSLDQGLQFLIQYYNGEERAKGNILERFSAQQFPDLHSELNLSSLELGDSALYFCASSVGLAGYEQYFGPGTRLTVT.

The chain joins TRBV28 to TRBJ2-3; D not certain. The germline V gene has CDR1 MDHEN and CDR2 SYDVKM. Trimming stripped 3 bases from V and 4 bases from J, with 14 bases between. The CDR3 runs to 15 residues. CDR3 DNA sequence: TGTGCCAGCAGTTTGACCAATTTAGCCTCAGATACGCAGTATTTT. Its translation: CASSLTNLASDTQYF.

The J gene is TRBJ1-4, the V gene TRBV11-2; the D is unclear. Trimming pared 5 bases from V and 8 bases from J, leaving 18 bases between. The length of the CDR3 is 15 residues. CDR1 is SGHAT and CDR2 is FQNNGV in the germline V gene. In nucleotides, the CDR3 is TGTGCCAGCAGCCCACGGACGGCGTCGGAGGAAAAACTGTTTTTT. Amino acid sequence: CASSPRTASEEKLFF.

This sequence joins TRBV28 and TRBJ2-1, with 11 positions matching TRBD2. V was pared by 7 bases and J by 4 bases, with 9 bases of the junction left unmatched. This CDR3 contains 16 residues. Germline CDR1 is MDHEN and CDR2 is SYDVKM. DNA of the CDR3: TGTGCCAGCACCCTAGTGGGGACTAGCGGTTACAATGAGCAGTTCTTC. This gives the protein CASTLVGTSGYNEQFF.

The chain joins TRBV7-9 to TRBJ2-7; D is possibly TRBD2 (5 bases). The V gene's germline CDR1 is SEHNR and CDR2 FQNEAQ (reference sequence). This CDR3 is built from 13 residues. With 5 bases removed from V and 4 bases from J, the gap between germline ends came to 12 bases. The CDR3 sequence: CASSPRSGYEQYF. CDR3 in DNA: TGTGCCAGCAGCCCAAGGTCGGGGTACGAGCAGTACTTC.

This chain uses TRBV19 with TRBJ1-2; TRBD1 matches at 7 bases. V lost 4 bases, J lost 8 bases, and 7 bases stayed unmatched. CDR1 is LNHDA, CDR2 SQIVND, per germline (reference sequence). The CDR3 is 13 residues long. CDR3 bases: TGTGCCAGTAGTACTCTCGACAGGGACGGCTACACCTTC. Amino acid sequence: CASSTLDRDGYTF.

The chain uses TRBV25-1 and TRBJ1-2; 9 nucleotides align to TRBD1. Germline assignment: CDR1 MGHDK and CDR2 SYGVNS. CDR3 size: 13 residues. The V and J ends lost 5 bases and 6 bases, in that order; junction bases with no gene match: 4. CDR3 sequence (DNA): TGTGCCAGCAGTCGGGGACAGGGAGATGGCTACACCTTC. It is translated as CASSRGQGDGYTF.

The chain combines TRBV4-3 with TRBJ2-5; the D gene is possibly TRBD2 (6 bases). The CDR3 has 14 amino acids. Germline V gene data show CDR1 as LGHNA and CDR2 as YSLEER. The V end was cut by 3 bases, the J end by 2 bases, with 10 bases between. As DNA, the CDR3 is TGCGCCAGCAGCCAGAACGGGGGTCAAGAGACCCAGTACTTC. Its protein product is CASSQNGGQETQYF.

As to this clone: Its ends do not fully match the called genes, so a read error is possible. This rearrangement joins TRBV7-2 to TRBJ2-3; D gene ambiguous. The CDR3 runs 16 residues. Germline values: CDR1 SGHTA, CDR2 FQGNSA. CDR3 sequence reads: CASSLGVRRPTNTQYF. The CDR3 bases are TGTGCCAGCAGCTTAGGTGTCCGCCGTCCCACAAATACGCAGTATTTT.

The chain uses TRBV11-2 and TRBJ2-7; tentative D call: TRBD2 (6 bases). This CDR3 is 14 amino acids long. V gave up 5 bases and J gave up 0 bases, with 11 bases separating them. CDR1 and CDR2 (germline): SGHAT, FQNNGV. The CDR3 DNA reads as TGTGCCAGCAGCCCTGCGGGGAGCTCCTACGAGCAGTACTTC. Its translation: CASSPAGSSYEQYF.

V gene TRBV7-2 combines with J gene TRBJ2-3; a possible D gene is TRBD1 (6 bases). The length of the CDR3 is 17 residues. Trimming left V 2 bases short and J 7 bases short, with 22 bases between. Germline V gene lookup returns CDR1 SGHTA and CDR2 FQGNSA. The CDR3 sequence: CASSLLGQGTEMNTQYF. The CDR3 bases are TGTGCCAGCAGCTTATTAGGTCAGGGGACCGAAATGAATACGCAGTATTTT.

This clone occurred a few times. The J gene is TRBJ1-1, the V gene TRBV29-1; D not certain. V was trimmed by 3 bases and J by 1 base, leaving 9 bases between them. Germline CDR1 is SQVTM and CDR2 is ANQGSEA. This CDR3 has 13 residues. The CDR3 loop reads CSVDRKTNTEAFF. The DNA for the CDR3 is TGCAGCGTTGACAGAAAAACGAACACTGAAGCTTTCTTT.

The chain has TRBV7-8 and TRBJ2-7; D not resolved. CDR3 length: 16 residues. In germline, CDR1 is SGHVS, CDR2 FQNEAQ. With 1 base removed from V and 2 bases from J, the gap between germline ends came to 15 bases. The CDR3: CASSLGALTVTYEQYF. Written as DNA, the CDR3 is TGTGCCAGCAGCTTAGGTGCCCTTACCGTCACCTACGAGCAGTACTTC.

This clone was seen just once. The gene calls are TRBV9 and TRBJ2-7; D may be TRBD2 (6 bases). CDR3 length equals 15 residues. The V end lost 0 bases, the J end lost 0 bases, and 10 bases lay between the germline ends. Looked up from germline, CDR1 is SGDLS and CDR2 is YYNGEE. The CDR3 coding sequence is TGTGCCAGCAGCGTAGAAGCGGGTTTCTCCTACGAGCAGTACTTC. Translation gives CASSVEAGFSYEQYF.

In regard to this clone: Other DNA sequences of this sample code for an identical CDR3. The chain links TRBV6-6 to TRBJ2-7; D gene uncertain. Germline lookup yields CDR1 MNHNY and CDR2 SVGAGI (reference sequence). V was pared by 0 bases and J by 2 bases, with 11 bases between. There are 15 residues in the CDR3. CDR3: CASSYSKGSTYEQYF. Written as DNA, the CDR3 is TGTGCCAGCAGTTACTCGAAGGGCTCTACCTACGAGCAGTACTTC.